What follows are 32 T cell receptor beta chains derived from one specimen sequenced in a study of cytomegalovirus exposure and HLA in healthy donors. The PCR made use of 60 Vbeta and 13 Jbeta primers. Sequencing was performed with immunoSEQ multiplex PCR; in TCRdb, only in-frame clones are kept and a portion is missing. The sample consists of over 150,000 clones, 70% to 85% of them appearing once. The sequenced sample was PBMCs. The source of these receptors is a boy between 2 and 10 years old in good health and CMV-seronegative.

This chain uses TRBV7-9 with TRBJ2-5; 10 bases are a match to TRBD2. CDR3 length: 17 amino acids. Germline V gene data show CDR1 as SEHNR and CDR2 as FQNEAQ (reference sequence). V lost 1 base and J lost 1; bases outside the gene matches: 6. DNA for the CDR3: TGTGCCAGCAGCTTAGACATCCTAGCGGGGGTCCAAGAGACCCAGTACTTC. Its translation is CASSLDILAGVQETQYF.

The chain's CDR3 is CASRHPDRAAFGYTF. CDR3 bases: TGTGCCAGCAGACACCCGGACAGGGCGGCCTTTGGCTACACCTTC. This rearrangement joins TRBV6-1 to TRBJ1-2, with 8 bases aligning to TRBD1. V lost 6 bases to trimming and J lost 7 bases; unmatched junction nucleotides: 13. The length of the CDR3 is 15 residues. The germline CDR1 and CDR2 sequences are MNHNS and SASEGT.

This chain links TRBV29-1 with TRBJ1-2, with D unresolved. The germline gives CDR1 SQVTM, CDR2 ANQGSEA. This CDR3 is 12 amino acids long. The ends were cut back, 7 bases at V and 4 bases at J, with 13 bases in the middle. The CDR3 DNA sequence: TGCAGCGCGCGACTGGTGGGCTATGGCTACACCTTC. As protein: CSARLVGYGYTF.

The CDR3 reads CASSLAASTDTQYF. The CDR3 DNA reads as TGTGCCAGCAGCTTAGCGGCTAGCACAGATACGCAGTATTTT. The chain uses TRBV7-9 and TRBJ2-3; no firm D call. This CDR3 comprises 14 residues. CDR1 and CDR2 (germline): SEHNR, FQNEAQ (reference sequence). V was clipped by 0 bases and J by 0 bases, with 4 bases between them. Drawing the rest from reference TRBV7-9 and TRBJ2-3, the complete variable domain is DTGVSQNPRHKITKRGQNVTFRCDPISEHNRLYWYRQTLGQGPEFLTYFQNEAQLEKSRLLSDRFSAERPKGSFSTLEIQRTEQGDSAMYLCASSLAASTDTQYFGPGTRLTVL.

This chain uses TRBV6-5 with TRBJ2-2; D remains unclear. The germline V and J ends were trimmed by 2 bases and 5 bases, with 6 bases remaining between them. Germline V gives CDR1 MNHEY, CDR2 SVGAGI. The CDR3 totals 13 residues. For the CDR3, the DNA is TGTGCCAGCAGTTACAGGCGGACCGGGGAGCTGTTTTTT. Amino acids: CASSYRRTGELFF.

This rearrangement joins TRBV10-3 to TRBJ2-7; no clear D. Trimming removed 3 bases at V and 0 bases at J, with 6 bases between. The CDR3 loop spans 13 amino acids. Germline loops: CDR1 ENHRY, CDR2 SYGVKD. CDR3 bases: TGTGCCATCAGTGACAGACTCTCCTACGAGCAGTACTTC. This translates into CAISDRLSYEQYF.

The genes are TRBV4-3 and TRBJ1-2; 8 positions match TRBD1. CDR1 and CDR2 (germline): LGHNA, YSLEER. The junction had 10 bases not matched to a gene; V was cut back by 2 bases and J by 2 bases. The length of the CDR3 is 17 residues. The CDR3 region is CASSQRGRGQGNYGYTF. The CDR3 DNA reads as TGCGCCAGCAGCCAAAGGGGCAGGGGGCAGGGGAACTATGGCTACACCTTC.

This sequence joins TRBV7-2 and TRBJ1-5; a possible D gene is TRBD1 (5 bases). The germline V and J ends were trimmed by 1 base and 4 bases, with 11 bases remaining between them. The CDR3 extends over 15 amino acids. CDR1 is SGHTA, CDR2 FQGNSA, per germline. CDR3 sequence (DNA): TGTGCCAGCAGCTTAGATCGACAGCTAAATCAGCCCCAGCATTTT. Its translation is CASSLDRQLNQPQHF.

The V call is TRBV6-6, the J call TRBJ1-2; TRBD1 agrees at 9 bases. The trim removed 2 bases at V and 4 bases at J, leaving 5 bases unmatched. The length of the CDR3 is 15 residues. Germline CDR1 is MNHNY and CDR2 is SVGAGI (reference sequence). CDR3 bases: TGTGCCAGCAGTTACCCCCGGGACAGGGCCTATGGCTACACCTTC. Amino acids: CASSYPRDRAYGYTF.

This clone appeared once. V gene TRBV7-9 combines with J gene TRBJ1-2; 8 bases are shared with TRBD1. Germline V gives CDR1 SEHNR, CDR2 FQNEAQ (reference sequence). The CDR3 has 14 residues. V trimming: 5 bases; J trimming: 8 bases; junction bases outside the gene matches: 10. The CDR3 region has the DNA TGTGCCAGCAGCCTAAAGCAGGGGGCCTGGGGCTACACCTTC. Its translation: CASSLKQGAWGYTF.

The sample holds a few counts of this clone. This rearrangement joins TRBV4-2 to TRBJ1-4, with unresolved D. Germline assignment: CDR1 LGHNA and CDR2 YNFKEQ. The CDR3 sequence is 11 residues long. The V gene lost 3 bases and the J gene lost 8 bases, with 4 bases spanning the gap. The CDR3 DNA follows: TGTGCCAGCAGCCAGGAGGAAAAACTGTTTTTT. Encoded protein: CASSQEEKLFF.

The genes are TRBV18 and TRBJ2-1; no firm D call. The germline gives CDR1 KGHSH, CDR2 LQKENI. The V end lost 2 bases, the J end lost 7 bases, and 6 bases lay between the germline ends. There are 12 residues in the CDR3. The CDR3 nucleotides read TGTGCCAGCTCACCAGGAGCAAATGAGCAGTTCTTC. Its protein is CASSPGANEQFF.

The rearrangement links TRBV10-3 to TRBJ2-7; TRBD1 matches at 7 bases. Germline V gene lookup returns CDR1 ENHRY and CDR2 SYGVKD. CDR3 length: 13 residues. J lost 2 bases, V lost 10 bases, and 8 bases had no gene match. CDR3: CATQTGAAYEQYF. The CDR3 DNA follows: TGTGCCACCCAAACAGGGGCCGCCTACGAGCAGTACTTC.

The rearrangement joins TRBV2 to TRBJ2-3; TRBD2 aligns across 11 bases. With V trimmed by 1 base and J by 6 bases, 12 bases remained unmatched. Germline lookup yields CDR1 SNHLY and CDR2 FYNNEI. The CDR3 has 18 residues. Here the CDR3 reads CASSEDLLAGVWPDTQYF. CDR3 sequence (DNA): TGTGCCAGCAGTGAAGACCTACTAGCGGGGGTATGGCCTGATACGCAGTATTTT.

The rearrangement links TRBV7-9 to TRBJ1-1; D is possibly TRBD1 (6 bases). Deletions cut 3 bases from V and 5 bases from J, with 13 bases between. Germline values: CDR1 SEHNR, CDR2 FQNEAQ (reference sequence). This CDR3 has 14 amino acids. The CDR3 protein is CASSFPLDRTEAFF. CDR3 nucleotides: TGTGCCAGCAGCTTCCCTTTGGACAGAACTGAAGCTTTCTTT.

Turning to this clone: Here the CDR3 omits its conserved ending phenylalanine or tryptophan, so a read error is the likely source. The chain carries TRBV4-3 and TRBJ1-2; 8 positions match TRBD1. The germline V gene has CDR1 LGHNA and CDR2 YSLEER. V shed 2 bases, J shed 8 bases, and the junction held 4 bases outside the gene matches. CDR3 size: 13 residues. This chain's CDR3 is CASSQRTGNGYTL. The CDR3 DNA reads as TGCGCCAGCAGCCAACGGACAGGGAACGGCTACACCCTC.

This rearrangement joins TRBV6-5 to TRBJ1-2; D gene ambiguous. The V gene lost 3 bases and the J gene lost 2 bases, with 7 bases spanning the gap. CDR1 and CDR2 (germline): MNHEY, SVGAGI. The CDR3 runs to 13 residues. In DNA, the CDR3 is TGTGCCAGCAGTTATGAGGTGAACTATGGCTACACCTTC. It encodes CASSYEVNYGYTF.

V is TRBV19 and J is TRBJ1-1, with D unclear. Germline V gene lookup returns CDR1 LNHDA and CDR2 SQIVND (reference sequence). This CDR3 is built from 14 residues. Trimming pared 5 bases from V and 3 bases from J, leaving 13 bases between. The CDR3: CASSEEFRDTEAFF. The CDR3 DNA follows: TGTGCCAGTAGTGAAGAATTTCGGGACACTGAAGCTTTCTTT.

V and J are TRBV15 and TRBJ2-4, with a possible D match to TRBD2 (5 bases). The CDR3 has 15 amino acids. Germline V gives CDR1 LNHNV, CDR2 YYDKDF (reference sequence). The V end lost 5 bases, the J end lost 7 bases, and 18 bases lay between the germline ends. CDR3 bases: TGTGCCACCAGCGGCACTAGACTCGTCTCCAACATTCAGTACTTC. Translation gives CATSGTRLVSNIQYF. Full variable domain (missing parts from reference TRBV15 and TRBJ2-4): DAMVIQNPRYQVTQFGKPVTLSCSQTLNHNVMYWYQQKSSQAPKLLFHYYDKDFNNEADTPDNFQSRRPNTSFCFLDIRSPGLGDTAMYLCATSGTRLVSNIQYFGAGTRLSVL.

The CDR3, as DNA: TGTGCCAGTAGTCTACCGACAGGGTTGGCAACGGATCAGCCCCAGCATTTT. Residues: CASSLPTGLATDQPQHF. The chain is built from TRBV19 and TRBJ1-5; 7 bases are a match to TRBD1. Looked up from germline, CDR1 is LNHDA and CDR2 is SQIVND (reference sequence). There are 17 residues in the CDR3. V was clipped by 5 bases and J by 5 bases; unmatched bases: 15.

The chain employs TRBV19 and TRBJ1-4, with 8 bases lining up with TRBD1. CDR3 length: 15 residues. Germline CDR1 reads LNHDA; CDR2 reads SQIVND (reference sequence). V trimming: 6 bases; J trimming: 8 bases; junction bases outside the gene matches: 11. CDR3 in DNA: TGTGCCAGTAGGACCCTGGACAGGGATGAGGAAAAACTGTTTTTT. Its translation is CASRTLDRDEEKLFF.

J is TRBJ2-7 and V is TRBV7-9; TRBD2 is a possible D gene (7 bases). The CDR3 totals 13 residues. Germline V gene sequence: CDR1 SEHNR, CDR2 FQNEAQ (reference sequence). V dropped 5 bases and J dropped 7 bases, with 15 bases sitting between them. The chain's CDR3 is CASSRERGGEQYF. Here the CDR3 DNA reads TGTGCCAGCAGCCGGGAGAGGGGGGGTGAGCAGTACTTC.

This chain links TRBV29-1 with TRBJ2-3; 10 bases fit TRBD1. Germline V gene data show CDR1 as SQVTM and CDR2 as ANQGSEA. This CDR3 contains 14 residues. The V and J ends lost 5 bases and 4 bases, in that order; junction bases with no gene match: 6. CDR3 region: CSVTTGGRADTQYF. Written as DNA, the CDR3 is TGCAGCGTTACGACAGGGGGCCGGGCAGATACGCAGTATTTT.

The genes are TRBV5-1 and TRBJ1-1; weak D call: TRBD1 (5 bases). V lost 3 bases and J 4 bases, leaving 13 bases between the germline ends. The germline V gene has CDR1 SGHRS and CDR2 YFSETQ. This CDR3 has 14 amino acids. CDR3 loop: CASSSGRAVTEAFF. CDR3 sequence (DNA): TGCGCCAGCAGCTCCGGCAGGGCCGTCACTGAAGCTTTCTTT.

The chain recombines TRBV21-1 with TRBJ2-4; the table's D call of TRBD2 was not tested on the DNA. TRBV21-1 is marked as a pseudogene. There are 16 residues in the CDR3. The DNA for the CDR3 is TGTGCCAGCAGCAAAGTGAGAGGGTGGGCCAAAAACATTCAGTACTTC. As protein: CASSKVRGWAKNIQYF.

This chain connects TRBV5-6 to TRBJ1-1; a weak D match, TRBD1 (6 bases). The germline CDR1 and CDR2 sequences are SGHDT and YYEEEE. Trimming cost V 2 bases and J 1 base, with 15 bases left between them. The CDR3 totals 16 residues. CDR3 in amino acids: CASSFITGKENTEAFF. The CDR3 coding sequence is TGTGCCAGCAGCTTTATAACAGGGAAGGAGAACACTGAAGCTTTCTTT.

The V call is TRBV11-2, the J call TRBJ1-3, with 9 bases fitting TRBD1. V trimming: 1 base; J trimming: 4 bases; junction bases outside the gene matches: 2. CDR1 SGHAT and CDR2 FQNNGV come from the germline V gene. This CDR3 region has 15 residues. CDR3 sequence reads: CASSLVGTGGNTIYF. In nucleotides, the CDR3 is TGTGCCAGCAGCTTAGTTGGGACAGGGGGAAACACCATATATTTT.

This chain joins TRBV21-1 and TRBJ1-2; the table's D gene call, TRBD1, was not cross checked with the DNA. TRBV21-1 is listed as a pseudogene. The CDR3 is 14 amino acids. Here the CDR3 reads CASSKALRGRGYTF. The CDR3 region has the DNA TGTGCCAGCAGCAAAGCGCTCAGGGGGCGCGGCTACACCTTC.

This sequence joins TRBV18 and TRBJ2-3; tentatively, D is TRBD2 (6 bases). Looked up from germline, CDR1 is KGHSH and CDR2 is LQKENI. V lost 2 bases and J 2 bases, leaving 14 bases between the germline ends. The CDR3 sequence is 16 residues long. The CDR3 reads CASSPGDFMSTDTQYF. Written as DNA, the CDR3 is TGTGCCAGCTCACCAGGGGACTTTATGTCCACAGATACGCAGTATTTT. Full variable domain (missing parts from reference TRBV18 and TRBJ2-3): NAGVMQNPRHLVRRRGQEARLRCSPMKGHSHVYWYRQLPEEGLKFMVYLQKENIIDESGMPKERFSAEFPKEGPSILRIQQVVRGDSAAYFCASSPGDFMSTDTQYFGPGTRLTVL.

The V gene is TRBV7-2, the J gene TRBJ1-1, with TRBD1 matching over 8 bases. The V and J ends lost 5 bases and 0 bases, in that order; junction bases with no gene match: 5. The CDR3 totals 15 residues. The germline V gene has CDR1 SGHTA and CDR2 FQGNSA. CDR3 bases: TGTGCCAGCAGCGCCGACAGGGGCATGAACACTGAAGCTTTCTTT. Amino acids: CASSADRGMNTEAFF.

The genes are TRBV27 and TRBJ2-1; 12 positions match TRBD1. V gave up 2 bases and J gave up 1 base; unmatched junction bases: 9. The CDR3 sequence is 19 residues long. CDR1 is MNHEY and CDR2 is SMNVEV in the germline V gene (reference sequence). The CDR3 sequence: CASSLRDRGLRWSYNEQFF. The CDR3 coding sequence is TGTGCCAGCAGTTTACGGGACAGGGGGCTAAGGTGGTCCTACAATGAGCAGTTCTTC.

The J gene is TRBJ2-6, the V gene TRBV5-5; 8 bases match TRBD1. This CDR3 region has 18 residues. The V segment lost 4 bases and the J segment 2 bases; nucleotides outside the gene matches: 11. Germline V lookup: CDR1 SGHKS, CDR2 YYEKEE (reference sequence). This CDR3 reads CASSPLGQGAAGANVLTF. CDR3 in DNA: TGTGCCAGCAGCCCCCTTGGACAGGGCGCCGCTGGGGCCAACGTCCTGACTTTC.